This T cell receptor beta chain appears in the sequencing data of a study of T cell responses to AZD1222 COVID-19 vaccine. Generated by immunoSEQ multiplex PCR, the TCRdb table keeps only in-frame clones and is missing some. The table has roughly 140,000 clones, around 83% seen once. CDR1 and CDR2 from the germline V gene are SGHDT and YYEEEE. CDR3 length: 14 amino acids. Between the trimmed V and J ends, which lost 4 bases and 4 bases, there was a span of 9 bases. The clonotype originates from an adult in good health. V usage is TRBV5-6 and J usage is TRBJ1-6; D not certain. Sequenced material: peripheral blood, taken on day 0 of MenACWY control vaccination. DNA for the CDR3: TGTGCCAGCAGCCAGGCCAGGTATAATTCACCCCTCCACTTT. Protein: CASSQARYNSPLHF.